This is a list of T cell receptor beta chains from one sample in a study of T cell responses to AZD1222 COVID-19 vaccine. This table comes from immunoSEQ multiplex PCR, and its TCRdb copy is limited to in-frame clones, with some not included. The top ten clones hold roughly 5% of a sample with about 120,000 clones, roughly nine tenths of them seen once. The input for sequencing was peripheral blood, taken on day 0 of AZD1222 vaccination. The receptors were gathered from an adult in good health. Both conserved end residues are part of each CDR3. A D gene is named only where the DNA matches it firmly. Some rows mark clone size as missing; the rest say once, few, many or name a class of expanded clone.

D gene,J gene,clone size,V gene,CDR3 protein,CDR3 DNA
-,TRBJ2-5,once,TRBV9,CASSVGQGQETQYF,TGTGCCAGCAGCGTAGGTCAGGGACAAGAGACCCAGTACTTC
TRBD1,TRBJ1-4,-,TRBV19,CASLPTGTGGEKLFF,TGTGCCAGCCTACCTACCGGGACAGGGGGTGAAAAACTGTTTTTT
-,TRBJ1-1,few,TRBV5-1,CASRLETGNTEAFF,TGCGCCAGCAGGTTGGAGACAGGGAACACTGAAGCTTTCTTT
-,TRBJ2-3,-,TRBV11-2,CASSSIAGTDTQYF,TGTGCCAGCAGCTCCATAGCAGGAACAGATACGCAGTATTTT
TRBD1,TRBJ1-5,-,TRBV2,CASSAARGGRRQHF,TGTGCCAGCAGCGCAGCTCGAGGGGGCCGACGCCAGCATTTT
TRBD1,TRBJ1-1,once,TRBV7-3,CASSLQGGNTEAFF,TGTGCCAGCAGCTTACAGGGGGGGAACACTGAAGCTTTCTTT
TRBD1,TRBJ1-5,-,TRBV28,CASSSYRTGQGAQGNQPQHF,TGTGCCAGCAGTTCCTATAGAACGGGACAGGGGGCGCAGGGCAATCAGCCCCAGCATTTT
-,TRBJ2-5,-,TRBV9,CASSVEGERETQYF,TGTGCCAGCAGCGTAGAGGGGGAGAGGGAGACCCAGTACTTC
-,TRBJ1-5,-,TRBV5-6,CASSLAGGMGNQPQHF,TGTGCCAGCAGCTTGGCCGGCGGTATGGGGAATCAGCCCCAGCATTTT
-,TRBJ1-6,-,TRBV10-2,CASRNRDTQPLSPLHF,TGCGCCAGCAGGAACCGGGACACTCAACCCCTTTCACCCCTCCACTTT
-,TRBJ1-1,-,TRBV3-1/TRBV3-2,CASSLRGRNTEAFF,TGTGCCAGCAGCCTTAGGGGGAGAAACACTGAAGCTTTCTTT
TRBD1,TRBJ1-2,-,TRBV29-1,CSVEETGAYGYTF,TGCAGCGTGGAAGAGACAGGGGCCTATGGCTACACCTTC
-,TRBJ1-1,-,TRBV29-1,CSVWDGNTEAFF,TGCAGCGTTTGGGACGGGAACACTGAAGCTTTCTTT
TRBD1,TRBJ1-5,-,TRBV5-1,CASRLALDRGQPQHF,TGCGCCAGCAGACTGGCCCTCGACAGGGGTCAGCCCCAGCATTTT
-,TRBJ2-5,-,TRBV29-1,CSVPTGPLETQYF,TGCAGCGTTCCTACAGGCCCTTTAGAGACCCAGTACTTC
TRBD2,TRBJ2-1,-,TRBV12-5,CASGPMLAGDEQFF,TGTGCTAGTGGCCCTATGCTAGCGGGAGATGAGCAGTTCTTC
-,TRBJ1-4,-,TRBV7-9,CASSRTEQGANEKLFF,TGTGCCAGCAGCCGAACCGAACAGGGTGCTAATGAAAAACTGTTTTTT
-,TRBJ2-1,-,TRBV2,CASTPNSGTYNEQFF,TGTGCCAGCACCCCGAACTCCGGGACCTACAATGAGCAGTTCTTC
-,TRBJ1-5,few,TRBV18,CASSPPNQPQHF,TGTGCCAGCTCACCTCCGAATCAGCCCCAGCATTTT
-,TRBJ1-2,-,TRBV2,CATLYDTSDYGYTF,TGTGCCACCCTCTACGACACTTCGGACTATGGCTACACCTTC
-,TRBJ1-6,-,TRBV18,CASSRLQGTPLHF,TGTGCCAGCTCCCGGCTACAGGGAACACCCCTCCACTTT
-,TRBJ1-2,-,TRBV7-9,CASSLPPADYGYTF,TGTGCCAGCAGCTTACCCCCGGCCGACTATGGCTACACCTTC
TRBD1,TRBJ1-5,-,TRBV12-5,CASGFQTRDRIKNQPQHF,TGTGCTAGTGGTTTTCAGACCCGGGACAGAATCAAGAATCAGCCCCAGCATTTT
-,TRBJ1-5,-,TRBV2,CASSVVNGQPQHF,TGTGCCAGCAGTGTAGTAAATGGGCAGCCCCAGCATTTT
TRBD1,TRBJ1-5,once,TRBV28,CASSSDRGRSNQPQHF,TGTGCCAGCAGTTCTGACAGGGGGCGGAGCAATCAGCCCCAGCATTTT
-,TRBJ1-4,once,TRBV28,CASSPSGAIGEKLFF,TGTGCCAGCAGTCCATCAGGGGCTATAGGGGAAAAACTGTTTTTT
-,TRBJ1-2,-,TRBV6-6,CASSSDRYGYTF,TGTGCCAGCAGTTCCGACCGCTATGGCTACACCTTC
TRBD1,TRBJ1-2,-,TRBV2,CASKQGASGYTF,TGTGCCAGCAAACAGGGGGCAAGTGGCTACACCTTC
-,TRBJ2-7,-,TRBV20-1,CSARNSHEQYF,TGCAGTGCTAGAAACAGCCACGAGCAGTACTTC
-,TRBJ1-5,-,TRBV18,CASSPTSQGGNQPQHF,TGTGCCAGCTCACCAACTTCACAGGGAGGCAATCAGCCCCAGCATTTT
-,TRBJ2-1,-,TRBV4-1,CASSRSRDSLNEQFF,TGCGCCAGCAGCCGATCCCGGGACTCTCTCAATGAGCAGTTCTTC
TRBD1,TRBJ1-1,once,TRBV19,CASNLRTGQGGTEAFF,TGTGCCAGTAACCTCAGGACGGGCCAGGGGGGAACTGAAGCTTTCTTT
-,TRBJ1-5,-,TRBV4-1,CASSQEGVTAGWNQPQHF,TGCGCCAGCAGCCAAGAGGGGGTGACGGCAGGATGGAATCAGCCCCAGCATTTT
-,TRBJ1-2,-,TRBV30,CAWSVSSYGYTF,TGTGCCTGGAGTGTCTCTAGCTATGGCTACACCTTC
TRBD1,TRBJ2-2,once,TRBV3-1/TRBV3-2,CASSRFEGTGNTGELFF,TGTGCCAGCAGCCGCTTCGAGGGGACAGGCAACACCGGGGAGCTGTTTTTT